This section outlines one T cell receptor (beta chain) sequence together with its context. The data were produced by immunoSEQ multiplex PCR, yet TCRdb's version contains in-frame clones alone and is incomplete. The table includes a few million clones, approximately 90% detected once. The data belong to a study of shared clonotypes between healthy human individuals. Germline V gene data show CDR1 as GTSNPN and CDR2 as SVGIG (reference sequence). Trimming left V 3 bases short and J 0 bases short, with 9 bases between. The CDR3 contains 15 residues. The sample consisted of naive CD4+ T cells sorted from blood. Subset described: CD45RA+ positively selected. The chain uses TRBV30 and TRBJ2-6, with D possibly being TRBD1 (5 bases). The receptor comes from a man aged 18 to 29 in good health. The CDR3 loop is CAWRNRGSGANVLTF. For the CDR3, the DNA is TGTGCCTGGAGAAATAGGGGCTCTGGGGCCAACGTCCTGACTTTC.